What follows are 22 T cell receptor beta chains derived from one specimen sequenced in a study of OX40 agonist ivuxolimab in advanced cancers. Libraries were prepared by immunoSEQ multiplex PCR; TCRdb keeps only in-frame clonotypes and omits some of them. Of tens of thousands of clones in the sample, about 79% are singletons; the top ten hold more than 1.5%. The material was CD4+ or CD8+ T cells sorted from blood, obtained in a trial of the OX40 agonist ivuxolimab. The source of these receptors is an adult with an advanced solid tumor such as melanoma, head and neck, liver or kidney cancer.

This chain joins TRBV6-1 and TRBJ1-2; perhaps TRBD1 as D (5 bases). V was pared by 3 bases and J by 8 bases, with 13 bases between. This CDR3 spans 13 amino acids. Germline assignment: CDR1 MNHNS and CDR2 SASEGT. CDR3 coding DNA: TGTGCCAGCAGTGACCGAGGGGCGAGGGGCTACACCTTC. Encoded protein: CASSDRGARGYTF.

The chain combines TRBV29-1 with TRBJ2-3, with D perhaps matching TRBD2 (5 bases). V lost 7 bases and J 0 bases, leaving 11 bases between the germline ends. Germline V gives CDR1 SQVTM, CDR2 ANQGSEA. The CDR3 runs to 13 residues. This CDR3 is CSARGRSTDTQYF. For the CDR3, the DNA is TGCAGCGCCCGAGGGAGAAGCACAGATACGCAGTATTTT.

Concerning this clone: The sample contains more than one DNA sequence encoding this CDR3. The CDR3 sequence is CASTGGGRTGELFF. The CDR3 DNA is TGTGCCAGTACTGGGGGGGGGCGCACCGGGGAGCTGTTTTTT. The chain recombines TRBV19 with TRBJ2-2, with a tentative D call TRBD2 (7 bases). V lost 7 bases and J lost 4, with 13 bases in between. CDR1 is LNHDA and CDR2 is SQIVND in the germline V gene (reference sequence). CDR3 length: 14 residues. The complete variable domain, with remaining parts taken from reference TRBV19 and TRBJ2-2, reads DGGITQSPKYLFRKEGQNVTLSCEQNLNHDAMYWYRQDPGQGLRLIYYSQIVNDFQKGDIAEGYSVSREKKESFPLTVTSAQKNPTAFYLCASTGGGRTGELFFGEGSRLTVL.

This clone was counted a single time. The rearrangement uses TRBV30 and TRBJ1-2, with D perhaps TRBD1 (5 bases). The V end lost 1 base, the J end lost 7 bases, and 13 bases lay between the germline ends. The germline CDR1 and CDR2 sequences are GTSNPN and SVGIG (reference sequence). The CDR3 spans 13 residues. CDR3 in amino acids: CAWSEQEGSGYTF. The CDR3 nucleotides read TGTGCCTGGAGTGAACAGGAGGGTTCTGGCTACACCTTC.

The chain has TRBV21-1 and TRBJ1-5. TRBV21-1 corresponds to a pseudogene. The CDR3 has 15 residues. CDR3 nucleotide sequence: TGTGCCAGCAGCAAAACCTGGGGAGGCAATCAGCCCCAGCATTTT. Its protein product is CASSKTWGGNQPQHF.

The chain couples TRBV5-6 to TRBJ1-2; unclear D gene. V lost 4 bases, J lost 0 bases, and 13 bases lay in between. CDR1 SGHDT and CDR2 YYEEEE come from the germline V gene. This CDR3 comprises 15 residues. The chain's CDR3 is CASSLRIKSNYGYTF. The CDR3 nucleotides read TGTGCCAGCAGCCTGAGAATCAAGTCTAACTATGGCTACACCTTC.

The gene calls are TRBV11-1 and TRBJ2-7; the D call may be TRBD1 or TRBD2 (5 bases each). The V gene lost 1 base and the J gene lost 6 bases, with 13 bases spanning the gap. Germline V CDR1 and CDR2: SGHAT, FQDESV (reference sequence). The CDR3 is 14 residues long. CDR3 sequence (DNA): TGTGCCAGCAGCTTAGTCTGGGGGTTCGGCGAGCAGTACTTC. Its translation is CASSLVWGFGEQYF.

This clone was detected only once. The rearrangement uses TRBV19 and TRBJ2-3; TRBD2 matches at 11 bases. Germline CDR1 and CDR2: LNHDA and SQIVND (reference sequence). The CDR3 runs to 16 residues. V lost 5 bases, J lost 3 bases, and 7 bases stayed unmatched. The chain's CDR3 is CASSPLAGGGTDTQYF. CDR3 nucleotides: TGTGCCAGTAGTCCCCTAGCGGGGGGCGGGACAGATACGCAGTATTTT.

Written as DNA, the CDR3 is TGTGCCCGCCGTTCGGGGAAGGTAACCCTCTATGGCTACACCTTC. Translating it yields CARRSGKVTLYGYTF. The V call is TRBV7-7, the J call TRBJ1-2, with no clear D. Trimming took 11 bases from V and 4 from J, leaving 23 bases between them. This CDR3 is built from 15 residues. CDR1 and CDR2 from the germline V gene are SSHAT and FNYEAQ (reference sequence).

The chain links TRBV19 to TRBJ1-2; 7 bases line up with TRBD1. The germline V gene has CDR1 LNHDA and CDR2 SQIVND (reference sequence). The CDR3 is 15 residues long. With 6 bases clipped from V and 5 bases from J, the junction kept 12 bases outside the gene matches. This CDR3 is CASRIRDSEFYGYTF. The CDR3 DNA sequence: TGTGCCAGTAGAATCCGGGACAGTGAATTTTATGGCTACACCTTC.

The V gene is TRBV5-4, the J gene TRBJ1-2, with 9 bases aligning to TRBD1. CDR1 SGHNT and CDR2 YYREEE come from the germline V gene (reference sequence). The V gene end was trimmed by 4 bases and the J gene end by 3 bases; junction bases not matched to a gene: 4. This CDR3 comprises 14 residues. The CDR3 is CASSQDRGDYGYTF. CDR3 coding DNA: TGTGCCAGCAGCCAAGACAGGGGGGACTATGGCTACACCTTC.

The gene calls are TRBV2 and TRBJ2-7; D remains ambiguous. Trimming pared 4 bases from V and 1 base from J, leaving 8 bases between. The CDR3 totals 13 residues. Germline lookup yields CDR1 SNHLY and CDR2 FYNNEI. The CDR3: CASSGIGSYEQYF. CDR3 coding DNA: TGTGCCAGCAGTGGTATAGGTTCCTACGAGCAGTACTTC.

The chain joins TRBV7-3 to TRBJ1-3; TRBD1 might be the D (5 bases). Between the trimmed V and J ends, which lost 2 bases and 2 bases, there was a span of 7 bases. Germline V lookup: CDR1 SGHTA, CDR2 FQGTGA. This CDR3 spans 14 amino acids. CDR3 in amino acids: CASSLPGTGNTIYF. The CDR3 nucleotides read TGTGCCAGCAGCTTACCAGGGACTGGAAACACCATATATTTT. The whole variable domain, remainder taken from reference TRBV7-3 and TRBJ1-3, is GAGVSQTPSNKVTEKGKYVELRCDPISGHTALYWYRQSLGQGPEFLIYFQGTGAADDSGLPNDRFFAVRPEGSVSTLKIQRTERGDSAVYLCASSLPGTGNTIYFGEGSWLTVV.

The rearrangement uses TRBV5-1 and TRBJ1-2; 8 bases agree with TRBD1. CDR3 length equals 14 residues. From germline, CDR1 is SGHRS and CDR2 YFSETQ. Unmatched junction bases numbered 1, after V lost 3 bases and J lost 0 bases. For the CDR3, the DNA is TGCGCCAGCAGCTCGGGACAGGCTAACTATGGCTACACCTTC. Amino acid sequence: CASSSGQANYGYTF.

CDR3 coding DNA: TGCGCCAGCAGCCAAGAGCTCCGTGGCCCGGGATCCGGGGAGCTGTTTTTT. Translation: CASSQELRGPGSGELFF. The chain carries TRBV4-1 and TRBJ2-2; possibly TRBD2 for D (5 bases). The CDR3 has 17 amino acids. Germline V gene data show CDR1 as MGHRA and CDR2 as YSYEKL. With 0 bases removed from V and 6 bases from J, the gap between germline ends came to 17 bases.

This clone was seen a single time. V and J are TRBV4-1 and TRBJ2-3; D uncertain. Germline-derived CDR1 and CDR2 are MGHRA and YSYEKL. CDR3 length equals 13 residues. V was shortened by 6 bases and J by 1 base, with 8 bases between the two germline ends. In DNA form, the CDR3 reads TGCGCCAGCAGTCAACCGGGCACAGATACGCAGTATTTT. It yields the protein CASSQPGTDTQYF.

The chain has TRBV4-1 and TRBJ1-2; TRBD1 aligns across 9 bases. The CDR3 length is 16 residues. Unmatched junction bases numbered 8, after V lost 1 base and J lost 5 bases. Germline V gene data show CDR1 as MGHRA and CDR2 as YSYEKL. CDR3 protein: CASSQAAFGQGYGYTF. CDR3 in DNA: TGCGCCAGCAGCCAAGCAGCCTTTGGACAGGGGTATGGCTACACCTTC.

This rearrangement joins TRBV6-1 to TRBJ1-2; no firm D call. Trimming shortened V by 0 bases and J by 9 bases, and 14 bases separated the two germline ends. CDR1 is MNHNS and CDR2 is SASEGT in the germline V gene. This CDR3 comprises 14 residues. CDR3 sequence: CASSEAGGPSSYTF. Written as DNA, the CDR3 is TGTGCCAGCAGTGAAGCCGGCGGACCGTCGAGCTACACCTTC.

This clone was observed a handful of times. This chain joins TRBV7-9 and TRBJ2-1; 7 nucleotides line up with TRBD2. Germline values: CDR1 SEHNR, CDR2 FQNEAQ (reference sequence). This CDR3 is 15 amino acids long. V trimming: 0 bases; J trimming: 12 bases; junction bases outside the gene matches: 11. CDR3 nucleotide sequence: TGTGCCAGCAGCTTAGCGGGTGCGGGGGTTTCCGCGCAGTTCTTC. Its translation is CASSLAGAGVSAQFF.

The CDR3 is CASSRLITSGGFKNIQYF. The CDR3 nucleotides read TGTGCCAGCAGTCGGTTGATTACTAGCGGGGGCTTCAAAAACATTCAGTACTTC. V usage is TRBV13 and J usage is TRBJ2-4; TRBD2 matches at 11 bases. Germline values: CDR1 PRHDT, CDR2 FYEKMQ (reference sequence). J was trimmed by 3 bases and V by 6 bases; bases with no gene match: 13. The CDR3 has 18 amino acids.

This clone was counted between two and nine times. The V and J genes are TRBV5-6 and TRBJ1-5, with D unclear. The V end was cut by 2 bases, the J end by 1 base, with 10 bases between. Germline CDR1 is SGHDT and CDR2 is YYEEEE. The CDR3 sequence is 15 residues long. The CDR3 loop reads CASSFEDGSNQPQHF. CDR3 bases: TGTGCCAGCAGCTTCGAAGATGGAAGCAATCAGCCCCAGCATTTT. The full variable domain, its missing parts supplied by reference TRBV5-6 and TRBJ1-5, is DAGVTQSPTHLIKTRGQQVTLRCSPKSGHDTVSWYQQALGQGPQFIFQYYEEEERQRGNFPDRFSGHQFPNYSSELNVNALLLGDSALYLCASSFEDGSNQPQHFGDGTRLSIL.

The chain uses TRBV30 and TRBJ1-4; 10 nucleotides line up with TRBD1. The CDR3 totals 13 residues. Germline CDR1 and CDR2: GTSNPN and SVGIG (reference sequence). After removal of 5 bases from V and 8 bases from J, the junction contained 5 bases not matched to a gene. CDR3 region: CAWRQGAGEKLFF. DNA of the CDR3: TGTGCCTGGCGACAGGGGGCAGGGGAAAAACTGTTTTTT.